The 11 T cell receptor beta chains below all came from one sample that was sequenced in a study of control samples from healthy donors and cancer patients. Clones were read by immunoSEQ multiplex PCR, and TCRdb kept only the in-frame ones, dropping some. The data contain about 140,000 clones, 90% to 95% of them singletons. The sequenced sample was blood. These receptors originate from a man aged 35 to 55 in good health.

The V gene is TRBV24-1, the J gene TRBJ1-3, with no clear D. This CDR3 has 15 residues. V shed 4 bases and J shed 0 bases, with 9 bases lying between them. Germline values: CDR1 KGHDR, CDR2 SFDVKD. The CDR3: CATSDPSHSGNTIYF. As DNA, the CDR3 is TGTGCCACCAGTGACCCCAGTCACTCTGGAAACACCATATATTTT.

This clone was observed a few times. The CDR3 loop is CASSQNGENTEAFF. CDR3 nucleotides: TGTGCCAGCAGCCAGAACGGAGAGAACACTGAAGCTTTCTTT. The chain combines TRBV6-5 with TRBJ1-1, with no clear D. CDR1 and CDR2 (germline): MNHEY, SVGAGI. V was cut by 6 bases and J by 1 base, with 12 bases left in between. The CDR3 loop spans 14 amino acids.

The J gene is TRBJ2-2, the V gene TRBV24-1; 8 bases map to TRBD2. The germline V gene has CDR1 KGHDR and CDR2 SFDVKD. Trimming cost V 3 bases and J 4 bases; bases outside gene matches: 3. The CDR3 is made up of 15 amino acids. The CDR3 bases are TGTGCCACCAGTGATCCCGGGACTAGCACCGGGGAGCTGTTTTTT. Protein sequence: CATSDPGTSTGELFF.

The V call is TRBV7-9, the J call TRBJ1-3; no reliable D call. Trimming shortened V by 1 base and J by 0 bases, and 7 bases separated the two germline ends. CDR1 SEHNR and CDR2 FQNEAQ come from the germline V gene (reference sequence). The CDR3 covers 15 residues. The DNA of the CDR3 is TGTGCCAGCAGCTTAGTCGGACTCTCTGGAAACACCATATATTTT. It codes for CASSLVGLSGNTIYF.

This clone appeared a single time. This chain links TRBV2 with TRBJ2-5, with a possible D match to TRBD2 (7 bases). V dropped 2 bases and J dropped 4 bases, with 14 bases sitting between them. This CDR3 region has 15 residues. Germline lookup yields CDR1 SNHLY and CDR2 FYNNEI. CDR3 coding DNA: TGTGCCAGCAGTGAAACGGGGGGCTCGGGAGAGACCCAGTACTTC. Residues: CASSETGGSGETQYF. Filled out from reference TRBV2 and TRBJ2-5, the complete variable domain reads EPEVTQTPSHQVTQMGQEVILRCVPISNHLYFYWYRQILGQKVEFLVSFYNNEISEKSEIFDDQFSVERPDGSNFTLKIRSTKLEDSAMYFCASSETGGSGETQYFGPGTRLLVL.

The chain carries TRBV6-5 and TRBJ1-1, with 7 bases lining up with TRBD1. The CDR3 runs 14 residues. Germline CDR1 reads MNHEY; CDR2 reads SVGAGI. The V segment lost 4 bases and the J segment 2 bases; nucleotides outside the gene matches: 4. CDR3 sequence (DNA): TGTGCCAGCAGTTCCGGGACAGAAAACACTGAAGCTTTCTTT. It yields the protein CASSSGTENTEAFF.

CDR3 bases: TGTGCCAGCAGCTTAACAGGGGGGCGGTTACAGAGCACAGATACGCAGTATTTT. Its protein product is CASSLTGGRLQSTDTQYF. V and J are TRBV7-3 and TRBJ2-3; D is perhaps TRBD1 or TRBD2 (6 bases each). Germline-derived CDR1 and CDR2 are SGHTA and FQGTGA. The CDR3 consists of 18 residues. V was clipped by 0 bases and J by 0 bases, with 16 bases between them. Based on the CDR3 plus reference TRBV7-3 and TRBJ2-3, the full variable domain is GAGVSQTPSNKVTEKGKYVELRCDPISGHTALYWYRQSLGQGPEFLIYFQGTGAADDSGLPNDRFFAVRPEGSVSTLKIQRTERGDSAVYLCASSLTGGRLQSTDTQYFGPGTRLTVL.

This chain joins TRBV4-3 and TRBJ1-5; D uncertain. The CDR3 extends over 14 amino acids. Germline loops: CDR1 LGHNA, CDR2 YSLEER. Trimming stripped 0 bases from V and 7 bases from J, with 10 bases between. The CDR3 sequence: CASSQDRSGQPQHF. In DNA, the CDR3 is TGCGCCAGCAGCCAAGACCGGTCGGGACAGCCCCAGCATTTT.

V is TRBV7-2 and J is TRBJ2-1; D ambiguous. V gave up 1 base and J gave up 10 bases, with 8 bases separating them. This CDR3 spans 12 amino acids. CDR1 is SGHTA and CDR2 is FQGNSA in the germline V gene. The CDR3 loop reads CASSLDSTEQFF. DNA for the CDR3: TGTGCCAGCAGCTTAGATAGCACAGAGCAGTTCTTC.

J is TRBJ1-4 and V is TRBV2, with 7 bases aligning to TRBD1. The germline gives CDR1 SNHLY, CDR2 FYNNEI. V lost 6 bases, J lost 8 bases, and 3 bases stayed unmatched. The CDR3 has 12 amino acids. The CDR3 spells CASRTGEEKLFF. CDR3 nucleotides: TGTGCCAGCAGAACAGGGGAGGAAAAACTGTTTTTT.

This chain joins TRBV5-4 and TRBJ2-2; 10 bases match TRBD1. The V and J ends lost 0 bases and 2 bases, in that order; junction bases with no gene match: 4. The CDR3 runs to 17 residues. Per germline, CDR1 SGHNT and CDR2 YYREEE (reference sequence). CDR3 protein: CASSLAGTGVNTGELFF. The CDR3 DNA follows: TGTGCCAGCAGCTTGGCAGGGACAGGGGTAAACACCGGGGAGCTGTTTTTT.